The T cell receptor beta chain described here comes from a study of blood T cells in healthy people across ages. A second PCR, run for roughly 7 to 12 cycles, used a sample-barcoded 5' primer plus a J-beta primer mix. TCRdb analysed the 5' RACE reads with MiXCR anew, one entry per CDR3 protein. Among roughly 1.7 million distinct CDR3 sequences listed, roughly a third were seen once. The ends were cut back, 3 bases at V and 4 bases at J, with 15 bases in the middle. The CDR3 length is 15 residues. The germline CDR1 and CDR2 sequences are DFQATT and SNEGSKA (reference sequence). Whenever a sample was processed, at least 7 million PBMCs were isolated. Each sample provided at least 6 micrograms of extracted total RNA.

The sequenced sample consisted of blood. The chain carries TRBV20-1 and TRBJ1-4; the D gene is possibly TRBD1 (5 bases). This sequence was found in a woman in her 30s in good health. CDR3 sequence: CSASQGRDFNEKLFF. Written as DNA, the CDR3 is TGCAGTGCTAGTCAGGGCAGGGACTTTAATGAAAAACTGTTTTTT.